A selection of T cell receptor beta chains follows, all from one sample in a study of blood T cell repertoires in COVID-19. Profiling relied on immunoSEQ multiplex PCR, and the TCRdb table lists in-frame clones only, not all of them. Found here are over 85,000 clones, more than 75% of them singletons; the top ten hold approximately 3.5%. What was sequenced was peripheral blood. These receptors all stem from a woman between 45 and 65 years old with acute or convalescent COVID-19. Each CDR3 is given with its conserved first and last residue. The order of the fields is CDR3 length, J gene, V gene, CDR3 protein.

>17|TRBJ2-2|TRBV4-2
CASSQASGTSGSGELFF
>18|TRBJ2-2|TRBV6-2/TRBV6-3
CASSYLGTSGANTGELFF
>11|TRBJ2-7|TRBV2
CASSTRVEQYF
>13|TRBJ2-7|TRBV11-2
CASSPDRPYEQYF
>11|TRBJ2-3|TRBV24-1
CATSRADTQYF
>11|TRBJ2-1|TRBV28
CASSLVDEQFF
>13|TRBJ2-7|TRBV12-3/TRBV12-4
CASRTSGRNEQYF
>15|TRBJ2-1|TRBV10-1
CASSEREPTSDEQFF
>12|TRBJ1-2|TRBV19
CASPGHNYGYTF
>14|TRBJ1-5|TRBV20-1
CSASAGYGNQPQHF
>13|TRBJ1-5|TRBV19
CASNFAGDQPQHF
>18|TRBJ2-2|TRBV15
CATSTYFGTSGNTGELFF
>14|TRBJ2-3|TRBV5-1
CASSTRTSPDTQYF
>14|TRBJ2-3|TRBV29-1
CSVGWRASTDTQYF
>12|TRBJ2-7|TRBV29-1
CSVQFQSYEQYF
>14|TRBJ1-4|TRBV5-4
CASSLGGRNEKLFF
>15|TRBJ2-7|TRBV7-2
CASSLGGQASYEQYF
>15|TRBJ2-1|TRBV5-1
CASSLQGSSYNEQFF
>14|TRBJ1-2|TRBV7-2
CASSTSQTGYGYTF
>14|TRBJ2-1|TRBV29-1
CSGADGASGLGEFF
>16|TRBJ2-3|TRBV28
CASSLGLGGGTDTQYF
>15|TRBJ1-2|TRBV5-1
CASSLQQGMNYGYTF
>15|TRBJ2-1|TRBV6-2/TRBV6-3
CASSLAGLSRNEQFF
>13|TRBJ2-1|TRBV16
CASSQTQRDEQFF
>15|TRBJ1-1|TRBV18
CASSPPESGSREAFF
>14|TRBJ1-1|TRBV29-1
CSVEPMRGLTEAFF
>16|TRBJ2-2|TRBV9
CASSSGLAGGRGELFF
>12|TRBJ2-1|TRBV11-3
CASSLGGGEQFF
>18|TRBJ2-1|TRBV24-1
CATSDSSSWSGSDNEQFF
>15|TRBJ2-7|TRBV18
CASSSRTGGVYEQYF